This T cell receptor beta chain originates from a study of control samples from healthy donors and cancer patients. Libraries were prepared by immunoSEQ multiplex PCR; TCRdb keeps only in-frame clonotypes and omits some of them. The data contain over 100,000 clones, 90% of them singletons. The CDR3 spans 16 residues. V gave up 0 bases and J gave up 6 bases, with 16 bases separating them. Germline CDR1 SGHRS, CDR2 YFSETQ. Material: blood. This chain links TRBV5-1 with TRBJ2-1, with D maybe TRBD2 (6 bases). The clonotype was recovered from a man aged 35 to 55 in good health. CDR3 loop: CASSLAGASVLNEQFF. DNA of the CDR3: TGCGCCAGCAGCTTGGCCGGTGCTAGCGTCCTCAATGAGCAGTTCTTC.